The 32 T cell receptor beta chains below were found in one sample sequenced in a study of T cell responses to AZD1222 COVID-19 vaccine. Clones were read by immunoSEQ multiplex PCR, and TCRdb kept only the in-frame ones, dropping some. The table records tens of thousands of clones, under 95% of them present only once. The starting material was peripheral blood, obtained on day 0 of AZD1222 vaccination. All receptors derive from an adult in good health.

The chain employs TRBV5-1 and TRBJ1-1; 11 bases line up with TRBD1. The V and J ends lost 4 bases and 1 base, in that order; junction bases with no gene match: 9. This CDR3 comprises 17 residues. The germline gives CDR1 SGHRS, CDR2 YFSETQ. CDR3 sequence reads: CASSHKGQGARNTEAFF. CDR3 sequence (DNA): TGCGCCAGCAGCCACAAAGGACAGGGGGCTAGGAACACTGAAGCTTTCTTT.

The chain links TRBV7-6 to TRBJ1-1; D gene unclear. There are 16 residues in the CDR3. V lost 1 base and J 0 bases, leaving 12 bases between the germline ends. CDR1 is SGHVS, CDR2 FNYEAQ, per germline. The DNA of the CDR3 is TGTGCCAGCAGCTTAGGGCAGACAACTATGAACACTGAAGCTTTCTTT. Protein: CASSLGQTTMNTEAFF.

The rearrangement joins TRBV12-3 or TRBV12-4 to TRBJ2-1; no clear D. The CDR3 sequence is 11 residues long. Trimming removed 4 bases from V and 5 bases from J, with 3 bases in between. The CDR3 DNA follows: TGTGCCAGCAGTTGGGACAATGAGCAGTTCTTC. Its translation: CASSWDNEQFF.

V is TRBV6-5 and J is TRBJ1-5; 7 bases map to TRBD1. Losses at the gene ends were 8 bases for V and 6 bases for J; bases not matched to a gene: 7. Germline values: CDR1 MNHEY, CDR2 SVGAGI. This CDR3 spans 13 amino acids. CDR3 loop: CASARGSGQPQHF. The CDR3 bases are TGTGCCAGCGCCAGGGGGAGCGGTCAGCCCCAGCATTTT.

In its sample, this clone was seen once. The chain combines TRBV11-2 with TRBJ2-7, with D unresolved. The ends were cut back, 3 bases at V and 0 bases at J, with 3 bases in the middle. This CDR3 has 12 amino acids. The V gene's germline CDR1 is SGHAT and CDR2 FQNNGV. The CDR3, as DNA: TGTGCCAGCAGCTTGAACTCCTACGAGCAGTACTTC. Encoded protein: CASSLNSYEQYF.

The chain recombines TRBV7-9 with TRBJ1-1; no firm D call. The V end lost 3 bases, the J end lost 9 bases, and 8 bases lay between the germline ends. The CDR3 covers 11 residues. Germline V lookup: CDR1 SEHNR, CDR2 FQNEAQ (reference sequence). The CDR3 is CASSLDPKAFF. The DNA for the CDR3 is TGTGCCAGCAGCTTGGACCCGAAAGCTTTCTTT. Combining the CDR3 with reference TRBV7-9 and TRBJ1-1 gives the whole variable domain DTGVSQNPRHKITKRGQNVTFRCDPISEHNRLYWYRQTLGQGPEFLTYFQNEAQLEKSRLLSDRFSAERPKGSFSTLEIQRTEQGDSAMYLCASSLDPKAFFGQGTRLTVV.

Written as DNA, the CDR3 is TGTGCCAGCCGGACTAGCGGGGAACCCCCGTGGTTCTTC. Translating gives CASRTSGEPPWFF. The chain combines TRBV27 with TRBJ2-1, with 12 bases matching TRBD2. This CDR3 has 13 residues. Losses at the gene ends were 8 bases for V and 15 bases for J; bases not matched to a gene: 11. CDR1 and CDR2 (germline): MNHEY, SMNVEV (reference sequence).

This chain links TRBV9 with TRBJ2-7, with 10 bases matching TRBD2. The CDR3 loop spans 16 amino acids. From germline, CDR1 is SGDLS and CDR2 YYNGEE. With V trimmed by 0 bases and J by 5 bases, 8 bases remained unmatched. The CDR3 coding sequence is TGTGCCAGCAGCGTAGCTAGTAGCGGGAGGTCCCACGAGCAGTACTTC. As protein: CASSVASSGRSHEQYF.

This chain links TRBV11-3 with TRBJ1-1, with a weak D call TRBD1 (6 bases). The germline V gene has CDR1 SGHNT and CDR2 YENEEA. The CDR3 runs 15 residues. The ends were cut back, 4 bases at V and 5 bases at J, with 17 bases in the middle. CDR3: CASSSRAGGETEAFF. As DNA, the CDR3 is TGTGCCAGCAGCTCGAGAGCGGGGGGCGAGACTGAAGCTTTCTTT. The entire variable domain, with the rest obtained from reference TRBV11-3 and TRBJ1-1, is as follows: EAGVVQSPRYKIIEKKQPVAFWCNPISGHNTLYWYLQNLGQGPELLIRYENEEAVDDSQLPKDRFSAERLKGVDSTLKIQPAELGDSAVYLCASSSRAGGETEAFFGQGTRLTVV.

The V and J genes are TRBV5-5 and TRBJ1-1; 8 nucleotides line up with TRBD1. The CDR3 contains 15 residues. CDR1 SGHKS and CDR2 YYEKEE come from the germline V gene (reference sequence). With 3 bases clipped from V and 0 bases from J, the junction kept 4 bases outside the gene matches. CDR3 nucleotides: TGTGCCAGCAGCTCAGGACAGGGAATGAACACTGAAGCTTTCTTT. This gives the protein CASSSGQGMNTEAFF. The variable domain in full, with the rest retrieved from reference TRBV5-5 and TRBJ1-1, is DAGVTQSPTHLIKTRGQQVTLRCSPISGHKSVSWYQQVLGQGPQFIFQYYEKEERGRGNFPDRFSARQFPNYSSELNVNALLLGDSALYLCASSSGQGMNTEAFFGQGTRLTVV.

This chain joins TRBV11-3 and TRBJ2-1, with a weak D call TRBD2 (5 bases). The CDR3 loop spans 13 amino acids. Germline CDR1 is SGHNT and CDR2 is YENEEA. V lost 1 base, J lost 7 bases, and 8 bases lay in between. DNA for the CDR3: TGTGCCAGCAGCTTAGTGTCGGGGAATGAGCAGTTCTTC. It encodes CASSLVSGNEQFF.

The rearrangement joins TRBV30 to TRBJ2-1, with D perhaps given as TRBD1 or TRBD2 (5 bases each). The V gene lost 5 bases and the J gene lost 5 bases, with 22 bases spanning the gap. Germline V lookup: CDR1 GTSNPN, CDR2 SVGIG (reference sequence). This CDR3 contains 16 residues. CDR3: CAWLGPGLKGNNEQFF. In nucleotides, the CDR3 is TGTGCCTGGTTGGGGCCGGGGCTCAAGGGGAACAATGAGCAGTTCTTC.

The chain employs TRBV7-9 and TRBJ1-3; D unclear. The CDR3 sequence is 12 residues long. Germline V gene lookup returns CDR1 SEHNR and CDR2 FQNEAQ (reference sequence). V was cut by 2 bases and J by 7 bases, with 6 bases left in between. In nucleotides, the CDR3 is TGTGCCAGCAGCTTACCCGGGAACACCATATATTTT. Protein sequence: CASSLPGNTIYF.

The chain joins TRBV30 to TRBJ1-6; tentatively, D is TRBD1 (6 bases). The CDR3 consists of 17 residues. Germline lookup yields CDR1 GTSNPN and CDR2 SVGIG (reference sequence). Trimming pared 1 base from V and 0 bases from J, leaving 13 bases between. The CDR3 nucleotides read TGTGCCTGGAGTGGGCGGACAGCTAGCTCCTATAATTCACCCCTCCACTTT. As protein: CAWSGRTASSYNSPLHF.

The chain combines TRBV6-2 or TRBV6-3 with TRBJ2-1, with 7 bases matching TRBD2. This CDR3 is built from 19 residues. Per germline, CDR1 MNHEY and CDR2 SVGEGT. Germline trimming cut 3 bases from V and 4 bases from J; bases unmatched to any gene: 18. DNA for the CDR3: TGTGCCAGCAGTTATTCTCCAGCGGGATCACTATGGGATTACAATGAGCAGTTCTTC. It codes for CASSYSPAGSLWDYNEQFF.

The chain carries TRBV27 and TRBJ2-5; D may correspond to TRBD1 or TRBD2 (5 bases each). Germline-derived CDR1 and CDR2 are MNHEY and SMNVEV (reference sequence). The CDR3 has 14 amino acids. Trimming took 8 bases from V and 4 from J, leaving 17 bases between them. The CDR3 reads CASGSPGRGETQYF. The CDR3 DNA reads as TGTGCCAGCGGTTCCCCAGGGAGAGGAGAGACCCAGTACTTC.

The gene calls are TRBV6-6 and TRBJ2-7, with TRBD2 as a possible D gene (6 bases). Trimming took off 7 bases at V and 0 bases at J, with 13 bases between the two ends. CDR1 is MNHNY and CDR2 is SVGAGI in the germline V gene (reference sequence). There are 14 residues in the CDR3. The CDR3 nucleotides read TGTGCCAGCACCGACGGGAGCTACTCCTACGAGCAGTACTTC. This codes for CASTDGSYSYEQYF.

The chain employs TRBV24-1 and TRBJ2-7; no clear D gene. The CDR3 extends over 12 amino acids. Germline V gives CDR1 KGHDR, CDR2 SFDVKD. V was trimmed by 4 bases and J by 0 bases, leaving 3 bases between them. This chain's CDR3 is CATSDGSYEQYF. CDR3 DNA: TGTGCCACCAGTGACGGCTCCTACGAGCAGTACTTC.

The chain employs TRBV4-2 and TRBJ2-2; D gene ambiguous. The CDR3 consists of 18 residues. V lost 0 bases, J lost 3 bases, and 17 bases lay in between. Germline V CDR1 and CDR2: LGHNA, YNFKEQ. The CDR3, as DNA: TGTGCCAGCAGCCAAGATCCTTTGGGCTCGATAGACACCGGGGAGCTGTTTTTT. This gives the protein CASSQDPLGSIDTGELFF.

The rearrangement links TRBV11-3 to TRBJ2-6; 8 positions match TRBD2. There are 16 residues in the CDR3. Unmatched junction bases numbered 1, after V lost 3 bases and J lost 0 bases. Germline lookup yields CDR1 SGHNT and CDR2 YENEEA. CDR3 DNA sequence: TGTGCCAGCAGCTTCGGGGGGGACTCTGGGGCCAACGTCCTGACTTTC. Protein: CASSFGGDSGANVLTF.

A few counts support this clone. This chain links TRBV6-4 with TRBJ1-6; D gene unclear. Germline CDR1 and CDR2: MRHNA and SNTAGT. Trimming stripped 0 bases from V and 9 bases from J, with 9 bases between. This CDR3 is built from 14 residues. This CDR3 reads CASSDSSRGSPLHF. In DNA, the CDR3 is TGTGCCAGCAGTGACTCGAGTCGGGGTTCACCCCTCCACTTT.

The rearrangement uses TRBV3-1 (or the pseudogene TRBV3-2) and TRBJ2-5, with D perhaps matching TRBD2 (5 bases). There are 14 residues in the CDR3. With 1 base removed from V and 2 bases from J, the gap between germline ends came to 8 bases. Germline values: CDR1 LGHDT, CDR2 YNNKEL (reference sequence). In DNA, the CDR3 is TGTGCCAGCAGCCAAGTCCGGGATCAAGAGACCCAGTACTTC. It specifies CASSQVRDQETQYF.

CDR3 coding DNA: TGCGCCAGCAGTGACGGACAGGAAAGCTCCTACAATGAGCAGTTCTTC. The encoded protein is CASSDGQESSYNEQFF. The chain combines TRBV5-1 with TRBJ2-1; TRBD1 aligns across 7 bases. CDR3 length: 16 residues. Germline V gene data show CDR1 as SGHRS and CDR2 as YFSETQ. V lost 5 bases and J lost 0; bases outside the gene matches: 8.

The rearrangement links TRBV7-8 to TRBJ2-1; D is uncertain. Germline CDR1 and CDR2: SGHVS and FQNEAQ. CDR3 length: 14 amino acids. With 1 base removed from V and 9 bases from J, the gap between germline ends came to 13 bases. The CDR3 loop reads CASSLERGWGEQFF. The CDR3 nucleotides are TGTGCCAGCAGCTTAGAACGAGGATGGGGTGAGCAGTTCTTC.

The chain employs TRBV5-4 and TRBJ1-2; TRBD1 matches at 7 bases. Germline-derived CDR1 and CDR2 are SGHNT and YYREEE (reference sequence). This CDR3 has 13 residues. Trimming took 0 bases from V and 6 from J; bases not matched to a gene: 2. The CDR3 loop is CASSLEGAHGYTF. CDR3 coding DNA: TGTGCCAGCAGCTTGGAGGGGGCGCATGGCTACACCTTC.

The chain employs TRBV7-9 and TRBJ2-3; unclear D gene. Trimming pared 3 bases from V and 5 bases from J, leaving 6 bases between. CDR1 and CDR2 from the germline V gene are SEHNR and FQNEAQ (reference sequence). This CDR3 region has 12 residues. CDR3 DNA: TGTGCCAGCAGCTTGTCTCAAGATACGCAGTATTTT. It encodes CASSLSQDTQYF.

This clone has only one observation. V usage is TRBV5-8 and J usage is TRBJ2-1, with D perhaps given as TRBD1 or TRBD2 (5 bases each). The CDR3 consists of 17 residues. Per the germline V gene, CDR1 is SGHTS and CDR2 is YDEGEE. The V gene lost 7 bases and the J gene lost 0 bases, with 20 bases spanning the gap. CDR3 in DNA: TGTGCCAGCCCCCGGTCGCTAACTAGGGGCTCCTACAATGAGCAGTTCTTC. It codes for CASPRSLTRGSYNEQFF.

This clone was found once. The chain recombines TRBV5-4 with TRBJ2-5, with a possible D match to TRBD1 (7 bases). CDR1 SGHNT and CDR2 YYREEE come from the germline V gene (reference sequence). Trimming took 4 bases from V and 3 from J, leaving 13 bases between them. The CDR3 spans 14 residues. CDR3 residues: CASSGGTAKETQYF. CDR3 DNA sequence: TGTGCCAGCAGCGGAGGGACAGCTAAAGAGACCCAGTACTTC.

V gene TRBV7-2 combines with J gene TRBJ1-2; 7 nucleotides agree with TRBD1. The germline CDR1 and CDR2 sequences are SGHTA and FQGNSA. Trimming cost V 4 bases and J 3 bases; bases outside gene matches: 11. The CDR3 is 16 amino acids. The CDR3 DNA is TGTGCCAGCAGCTCACCGGGACAGCAGGGACACTATGGCTACACCTTC. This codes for CASSSPGQQGHYGYTF.

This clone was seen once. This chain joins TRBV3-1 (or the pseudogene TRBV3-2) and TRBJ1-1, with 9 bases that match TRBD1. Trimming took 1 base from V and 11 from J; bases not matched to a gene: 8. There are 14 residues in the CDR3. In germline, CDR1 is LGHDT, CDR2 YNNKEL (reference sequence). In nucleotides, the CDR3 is TGTGCCAGCAGCCAAGCGGGACAGGGAAGAATTGCTTTCTTT. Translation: CASSQAGQGRIAFF.

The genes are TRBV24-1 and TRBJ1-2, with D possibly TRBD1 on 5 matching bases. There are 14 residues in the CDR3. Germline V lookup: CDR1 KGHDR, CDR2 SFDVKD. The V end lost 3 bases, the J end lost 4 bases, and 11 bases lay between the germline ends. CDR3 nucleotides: TGTGCCACCAGTGATCCGGGACGGGGCTATGGCTACACCTTC. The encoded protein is CATSDPGRGYGYTF.

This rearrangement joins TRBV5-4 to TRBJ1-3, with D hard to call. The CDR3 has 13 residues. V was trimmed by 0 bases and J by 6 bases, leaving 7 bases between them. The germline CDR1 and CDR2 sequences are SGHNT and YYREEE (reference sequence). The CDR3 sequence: CASSLENQNTIYF. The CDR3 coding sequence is TGTGCCAGCAGCTTGGAGAATCAAAACACCATATATTTT.